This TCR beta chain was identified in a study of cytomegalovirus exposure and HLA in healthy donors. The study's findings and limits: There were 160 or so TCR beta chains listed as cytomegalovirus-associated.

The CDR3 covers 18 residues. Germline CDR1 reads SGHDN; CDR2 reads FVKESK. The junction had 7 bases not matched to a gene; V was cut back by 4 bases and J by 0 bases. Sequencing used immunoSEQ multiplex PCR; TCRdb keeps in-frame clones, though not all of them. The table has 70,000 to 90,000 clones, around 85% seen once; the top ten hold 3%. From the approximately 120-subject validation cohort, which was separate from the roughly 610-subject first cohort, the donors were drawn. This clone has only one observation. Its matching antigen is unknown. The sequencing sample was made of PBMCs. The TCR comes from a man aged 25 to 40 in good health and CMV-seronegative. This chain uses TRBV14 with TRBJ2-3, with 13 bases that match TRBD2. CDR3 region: CASSPLLLAGGSTDTQYF. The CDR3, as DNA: TGTGCCAGCAGCCCACTACTACTAGCGGGAGGGAGCACAGATACGCAGTATTTT.